This T cell receptor (beta chain) was recovered during a study of blood T cells in healthy people across ages. The CDR3 spans 12 residues. Germline V gene data show CDR1 as LGHNA and CDR2 as YSLEER. The V and J ends lost 8 bases and 4 bases respectively, with 12 bases between them. Together with a sample-barcoded 5' primer, a J-beta primer mix was included in a second PCR lasting about 7 to 11 cycles. TCRdb reprocessed the 5' RACE reads via MiXCR and lists one record per CDR3 protein. The repertoire has approximately 800,000 distinct CDR3 sequences, roughly 34% of them found once; the top ten carry 13%. Notes on this clonotype: A single base separates this from a much larger clone, so it may be a read error.

The sequence came from a man aged 18 to 30 in good health. Input material: blood. The chain recombines TRBV4-3 with TRBJ2-7; D ambiguous. DNA for the CDR3: TGCGCCAGCGGCGGTAGGGTTTACGAGCAGTACTTC. It codes for CASGGRVYEQYF.